A single sample is the source of the 28 T cell receptor beta chains below, sequenced in a study of cytomegalovirus exposure and HLA in healthy donors. The table came from immunoSEQ multiplex PCR; TCRdb's copy has only in-frame clones and leaves some out. The table has tens of thousands of clones, over 85% seen once; the top ten hold 3% to 4%. The sequenced sample consisted of PBMCs. These receptors were collected from a woman between 18 and 29 years old in good health and CMV-seropositive.

V is TRBV9 and J is TRBJ1-1; 9 bases agree with TRBD1. Losses at the gene ends were 3 bases for V and 3 bases for J; bases not matched to a gene: 12. There are 17 residues in the CDR3. Germline V gives CDR1 SGDLS, CDR2 YYNGEE. CDR3 nucleotides: TGTGCCAGCAGCGGTGGGACAGGGTTTTCTCTGGACACTGAAGCTTTCTTT. Protein sequence: CASSGGTGFSLDTEAFF.

Here the CDR3 DNA reads TGTGCCAGCAGTGAAGCGCCTGAGGTTGAAAAACTGTTTTTT. It encodes CASSEAPEVEKLFF. The chain links TRBV6-1 to TRBJ1-4; D is ambiguous. This CDR3 comprises 14 residues. V was cut by 0 bases and J by 7 bases, with 9 bases left in between. Germline V gene data show CDR1 as MNHNS and CDR2 as SASEGT.

This clone was seen more than once but under ten times. The rearrangement uses TRBV11-2 and TRBJ2-1, with 10 bases aligning to TRBD1. This CDR3 spans 14 amino acids. Trimming cost V 4 bases and J 8 bases; bases outside gene matches: 5. CDR1 is SGHAT and CDR2 is FQNNGV in the germline V gene. The CDR3: CASSWGDRGYEQFF. CDR3 in DNA: TGTGCCAGCAGCTGGGGGGACAGGGGATATGAGCAGTTCTTC.

CDR3 DNA sequence: TGTGCCAGCAGACCCGGACAGGGGAACACTGAAGCTTTCTTT. It specifies CASRPGQGNTEAFF. The chain is built from TRBV28 and TRBJ1-1; TRBD1 aligns across 8 bases. With 6 bases clipped from V and 1 base from J, the junction kept 4 bases outside the gene matches. The CDR3 sequence is 14 residues long. Germline lookup yields CDR1 MDHEN and CDR2 SYDVKM.

The chain recombines TRBV4-1 with TRBJ2-3; 7 bases match TRBD2. CDR3 length equals 15 residues. Trimming took 2 bases from V and 3 from J; bases not matched to a gene: 5. Germline CDR1 reads MGHRA; CDR2 reads YSYEKL. The CDR3, as DNA: TGCGCCAGCAGCCAATTACTAGCGTCGACAGATACGCAGTATTTT. Translated, it gives CASSQLLASTDTQYF.

The chain is built from TRBV6-1 and TRBJ1-2; possible D gene TRBD1, 5 bases. The CDR3 totals 14 residues. V dropped 5 bases and J dropped 7 bases, with 17 bases sitting between them. In germline, CDR1 is MNHNS, CDR2 SASEGT. DNA of the CDR3: TGTGCCAGCAGTTCGCCCCACAGGTCTATTGGCTACACCTTC. Translated: CASSSPHRSIGYTF.

The chain joins TRBV27 to TRBJ2-3, with 8 nucleotides matching TRBD1. Germline-derived CDR1 and CDR2 are MNHEY and SMNVEV (reference sequence). V was clipped by 0 bases and J by 3 bases; unmatched bases: 5. This CDR3 has 16 amino acids. In DNA form, the CDR3 reads TGTGCCAGCAGTTTATCACGCAGGACAGGGACAGATACGCAGTATTTT. Translation: CASSLSRRTGTDTQYF.

With respect to this clone: A read error may account for a junction end that differs from germline. The chain links TRBV2 to TRBJ2-5; D might be TRBD1 (5 bases). Germline-derived CDR1 and CDR2 are SNHLY and FYNNEI. CDR3 length equals 13 residues. DNA for the CDR3: TGTGCCAGCAGTGAAGCGCTCCAGGGCGCCCGGGACTTC. Its translation is CASSEALQGARDF.

The chain has TRBV28 and TRBJ2-7, with D hard to call. Trimming shortened V by 3 bases and J by 2 bases, and 11 bases separated the two germline ends. The CDR3 is 14 residues long. The germline CDR1 and CDR2 sequences are MDHEN and SYDVKM. CDR3 region: CASSFPGQAYEQYF. The CDR3 DNA reads TGTGCCAGCAGTTTCCCAGGCCAAGCCTACGAGCAGTACTTC.

This clone was seen only once. V is TRBV5-1 and J is TRBJ2-1; weak D call: TRBD1 (6 bases). V was shortened by 2 bases and J by 3 bases, with 6 bases between the two germline ends. Germline V gene sequence: CDR1 SGHRS, CDR2 YFSETQ. The CDR3 length is 13 residues. CDR3 coding DNA: TGCGCCAGCAGCTTAGGGGGCTACAATGAGCAGTTCTTC. Translated, it gives CASSLGGYNEQFF. The whole variable domain, remainder taken from reference TRBV5-1 and TRBJ2-1, is KAGVTQTPRYLIKTRGQQVTLSCSPISGHRSVSWYQQTPGQGLQFLFEYFSETQRNKGNFPGRFSGRQFSNSRSEMNVSTLELGDSALYLCASSLGGYNEQFFGPGTRLTVL.

The genes are TRBV19 and TRBJ1-2, with 8 bases aligning to TRBD1. Trimming removed 6 bases from V and 8 bases from J; junction bases left unmatched: 8. CDR1 and CDR2 (germline): LNHDA, SQIVND (reference sequence). This CDR3 comprises 13 residues. The CDR3 loop is CASRPDRVVGYTF. For the CDR3, the DNA is TGTGCCAGTAGACCGGACAGGGTGGTCGGCTACACCTTC.

This chain joins TRBV15 and TRBJ2-5, with D perhaps TRBD2 (5 bases). V was shortened by 4 bases and J by 5 bases, with 20 bases between the two germline ends. This CDR3 spans 16 amino acids. Germline V CDR1 and CDR2: LNHNV, YYDKDF (reference sequence). As DNA, the CDR3 is TGTGCCACCAGCACCGCCGCGCGGACTTTCTGGGAGACCCAGTACTTC. It encodes CATSTAARTFWETQYF.

J is TRBJ2-7 and V is TRBV30; 10 bases are shared with TRBD2. V was clipped by 3 bases and J by 2 bases; unmatched bases: 4. Looked up from germline, CDR1 is GTSNPN and CDR2 is SVGIG (reference sequence). This CDR3 is 14 amino acids long. The CDR3 reads CAWSDTSGAYEQYF. The CDR3 DNA is TGTGCCTGGAGCGATACTAGCGGGGCCTACGAGCAGTACTTC.

The gene calls are TRBV30 and TRBJ2-2, with 12 bases fitting TRBD2. The trim removed 3 bases at V and 6 bases at J, leaving 8 bases unmatched. Per the germline V gene, CDR1 is GTSNPN and CDR2 is SVGIG (reference sequence). The CDR3 length is 16 residues. The CDR3 sequence is CAWRYLAGGPAGELFF. Here the CDR3 DNA reads TGTGCCTGGAGATACCTAGCGGGGGGGCCGGCCGGGGAGCTGTTTTTT.

The rearrangement joins TRBV11-2 to TRBJ2-5; D is possibly TRBD1 (5 bases). V lost 5 bases and J lost 2, with 18 bases in between. Germline V gives CDR1 SGHAT, CDR2 FQNNGV. CDR3 length: 16 amino acids. The CDR3 bases are TGTGCCAGCAGCCACCCCCAGGGATCGAAACAAGAGACCCAGTACTTC. It codes for CASSHPQGSKQETQYF.

This clone has only a few counts. Here the CDR3 reads CASSQDPPGNNSPLHF. In nucleotides, the CDR3 is TGTGCCAGCAGCCAAGACCCCCCCGGGAATAATTCACCCCTCCACTTT. The genes are TRBV4-2 and TRBJ1-6; no firm D call. V lost 0 bases and J lost 5, with 11 bases in between. In germline, CDR1 is LGHNA, CDR2 YNFKEQ. The CDR3 sequence is 16 residues long.

V usage is TRBV30 and J usage is TRBJ1-2; weak D call: TRBD1 (6 bases). This CDR3 has 14 residues. CDR1 is GTSNPN and CDR2 is SVGIG in the germline V gene (reference sequence). Trimming stripped 4 bases from V and 3 bases from J, with 15 bases between. CDR3 sequence (DNA): TGTGCCTGGACCGAGGGGGTTGGACACTATGGCTACACCTTC. Protein product: CAWTEGVGHYGYTF. The entire variable domain, with the rest obtained from reference TRBV30 and TRBJ1-2, is as follows: SQTIHQWPATLVQPVGSPLSLECTVEGTSNPNLYWYRQAAGRGLQLLFYSVGIGQISSEVPQNLSASRPQDRQFILSSKKLLLSDSGFYLCAWTEGVGHYGYTFGSGTRLTVV.

The chain couples TRBV7-2 to TRBJ2-7; 9 bases map to TRBD1. V gave up 5 bases and J gave up 1 base; unmatched junction bases: 12. The CDR3 totals 17 residues. CDR1 is SGHTA and CDR2 is FQGNSA in the germline V gene. The CDR3 DNA sequence: TGTGCCAGCAGCCCCCGAACCGGGACAGGGAAATCCTACGAGCAGTACTTC. It yields the protein CASSPRTGTGKSYEQYF.

The V call is TRBV6-5, the J call TRBJ2-2; D is perhaps TRBD2 (7 bases). The V end was cut by 11 bases, the J end by 2 bases, with 15 bases between. This CDR3 is 14 amino acids long. CDR1 MNHEY and CDR2 SVGAGI come from the germline V gene. CDR3 region: CASKRDINTGELFF. CDR3 bases: TGTGCCTCCAAGCGGGACATTAACACCGGGGAGCTGTTTTTT.

The chain joins TRBV4-2 to TRBJ2-7, with 7 positions matching TRBD2. The CDR3 totals 18 residues. Germline trimming cut 1 base from V and 3 bases from J; bases unmatched to any gene: 15. Per the germline V gene, CDR1 is LGHNA and CDR2 is YNFKEQ. CDR3 amino acids: CASSQVGGRGLWGYEQYF. The CDR3 coding sequence is TGTGCCAGCAGCCAAGTCGGAGGGAGGGGCCTGTGGGGCTACGAGCAGTACTTC.

The gene calls are TRBV19 and TRBJ2-3; D might be TRBD1 (5 bases). The length of the CDR3 is 15 residues. Germline CDR1 LNHDA, CDR2 SQIVND (reference sequence). The V end lost 1 base, the J end lost 4 bases, and 12 bases lay between the germline ends. DNA of the CDR3: TGTGCCAGTAGTATAGTTAGGGGTGGGTCAGATACGCAGTATTTT. It specifies CASSIVRGGSDTQYF.

The chain joins TRBV10-3 to TRBJ1-6; weak D call: TRBD1 (6 bases). Germline V gives CDR1 ENHRY, CDR2 SYGVKD. CDR3 size: 16 residues. Trimming removed 6 bases from V and 2 bases from J, with 14 bases in between. DNA of the CDR3: TGTGCCATCAGGGGGGCGACCCCGGCCTATAATTCACCCCTCCACTTT. Translating gives CAIRGATPAYNSPLHF.

The chain is built from TRBV7-9 and TRBJ2-7; 7 bases line up with TRBD2. The germline V gene encodes CDR1 SEHNR and CDR2 FQNEAQ (reference sequence). The CDR3 covers 16 residues. V trimming: 5 bases; J trimming: 3 bases; junction bases outside the gene matches: 13. The CDR3 spells CASSPIVAGAVYEQYF. CDR3 DNA: TGTGCCAGCAGCCCCATCGTAGCGGGCGCTGTCTACGAGCAGTACTTC. The entire variable domain, with the rest obtained from reference TRBV7-9 and TRBJ2-7, is as follows: DTGVSQNPRHKITKRGQNVTFRCDPISEHNRLYWYRQTLGQGPEFLTYFQNEAQLEKSRLLSDRFSAERPKGSFSTLEIQRTEQGDSAMYLCASSPIVAGAVYEQYFGPGTRLTVT.

This clone was picked up one time. The V and J genes are TRBV6-1 and TRBJ2-1, with 9 bases aligning to TRBD2. Germline V gene sequence: CDR1 MNHNS, CDR2 SASEGT. CDR3 length equals 16 residues. With 6 bases clipped from V and 6 bases from J, the junction kept 12 bases outside the gene matches. The CDR3 protein is CASSESGTSIPNEQFF. Here the CDR3 DNA reads TGTGCCAGCAGCGAATCCGGGACTAGCATCCCCAATGAGCAGTTCTTC.

The chain carries TRBV27 and TRBJ2-1; 12 bases are shared with TRBD2. Germline V lookup: CDR1 MNHEY, CDR2 SMNVEV (reference sequence). This CDR3 comprises 16 residues. The V and J ends lost 5 bases and 6 bases, in that order; junction bases with no gene match: 8. The CDR3, as DNA: TGTGCCAGCAGTCCGGCGACTAGCGGGAGTCCCAATGAGCAGTTCTTC. Translation gives CASSPATSGSPNEQFF.

The rearrangement joins TRBV19 to TRBJ2-4; TRBD2 aligns across 7 bases. V trimming: 5 bases; J trimming: 5 bases; junction bases outside the gene matches: 9. Looked up from germline, CDR1 is LNHDA and CDR2 is SQIVND (reference sequence). There are 15 residues in the CDR3. CDR3 nucleotide sequence: TGTGCCAGTAGTGTTCAAGCGGGGCCCCAAAACATTCAGTACTTC. This translates into CASSVQAGPQNIQYF.

This chain links TRBV19 with TRBJ2-7; TRBD1 is a possible D gene (6 bases). The germline V gene encodes CDR1 LNHDA and CDR2 SQIVND (reference sequence). V lost 8 bases to trimming and J lost 1 base, with 15 bases between them. The CDR3 is made up of 14 amino acids. In nucleotides, the CDR3 is TGTGCCAGTTCACAGGGTTCTGGATCCTACGAGCAGTACTTC. Its protein product is CASSQGSGSYEQYF.

This chain uses TRBV30 with TRBJ2-7, with 8 positions matching TRBD2. Unmatched junction bases numbered 5, after V lost 7 bases and J lost 3 bases. The CDR3 runs 12 residues. Germline V gives CDR1 GTSNPN, CDR2 SVGIG (reference sequence). The CDR3 sequence: CAYTSGNYEQYF. As DNA, the CDR3 is TGTGCCTACACTAGCGGAAACTACGAGCAGTACTTC. Supplemented by reference TRBV30 and TRBJ2-7, the full variable domain reads SQTIHQWPATLVQPVGSPLSLECTVEGTSNPNLYWYRQAAGRGLQLLFYSVGIGQISSEVPQNLSASRPQDRQFILSSKKLLLSDSGFYLCAYTSGNYEQYFGPGTRLTVT.